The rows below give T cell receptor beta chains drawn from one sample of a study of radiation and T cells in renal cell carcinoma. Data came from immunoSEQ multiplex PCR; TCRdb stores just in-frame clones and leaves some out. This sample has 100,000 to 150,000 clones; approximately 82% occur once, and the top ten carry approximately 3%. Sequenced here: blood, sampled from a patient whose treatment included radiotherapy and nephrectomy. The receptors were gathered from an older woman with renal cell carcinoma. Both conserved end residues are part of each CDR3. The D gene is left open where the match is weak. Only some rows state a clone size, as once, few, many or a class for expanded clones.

CSVPMGAYYGYTF	TGCAGCGTCCCGATGGGGGCCTACTATGGCTACACCTTC	few	TRBV29-1	TRBJ1-2	-
CASRPTAYSNQPQHF	TGTGCCAGCAGACCGACAGCGTATAGCAATCAGCCCCAGCATTTT	-	TRBV6-5	TRBJ1-5	-
CASSQDSGNTIYF	TGCGCCAGCAGCCAGGACTCTGGAAACACCATATATTTT	-	TRBV5-1	TRBJ1-3	-
CASSQALATTNEKLFF	TGCGCCAGCAGCCAAGCGCTGGCTACAACTAATGAAAAACTGTTTTTT	-	TRBV4-1	TRBJ1-4	-
CASSLEVETGGCEQFF	TGTGCCAGCAGCTTAGAGGTGGAGACAGGAGGTTGTGAGCAGTTCTTC	once	TRBV7-9	TRBJ2-1	-
CASTRQPNTEAFF	TGTGCCAGCACCAGACAACCGAACACTGAAGCTTTCTTT	-	TRBV7-2	TRBJ1-1	-
CASSLQGNEQFF	TGTGCCAGCTCACTACAGGGGAATGAGCAGTTCTTC	-	TRBV18	TRBJ2-1	TRBD1
CASSGQVSGNTIYF	TGTGCCAGCAGTGGACAGGTCTCTGGAAACACCATATATTTT	once	TRBV25-1	TRBJ1-3	-
CASSRTGSPNQPQHF	TGCGCCAGCAGCCGAACGGGGTCCCCGAATCAGCCCCAGCATTTT	-	TRBV4-3	TRBJ1-5	-
CASSPRGGSKDEQYF	TGTGCCAGCAGCCCCCGAGGAGGGAGTAAGGACGAGCAGTACTTC	-	TRBV13	TRBJ2-7	-
CAFAGSNQPQHF	TGTGCCTTCGCGGGAAGCAATCAGCCCCAGCATTTT	-	TRBV30	TRBJ1-5	-
CASSLLTSGTYYEQYF	TGTGCCAGCAGCTTACTCACTAGCGGGACTTACTACGAGCAGTACTTC	-	TRBV7-2	TRBJ2-7	TRBD2
CASSLNYEQYF	TGTGCCAGCAGCCTAAACTACGAGCAGTACTTC	-	TRBV28	TRBJ2-7	-
CASSSSGQGGSPLHF	TGTGCCAGTAGTTCTTCCGGGCAGGGAGGCTCACCCCTCCACTTT	-	TRBV19	TRBJ1-6	-
CASSLVAGGDYGYTF	TGTGCCAGCAGCTTAGTGGCAGGGGGCGACTATGGCTACACCTTC	-	TRBV7-6	TRBJ1-2	TRBD1
CASSPGGAGANVLTF	TGTGCCAGCAGCCCAGGTGGGGCTGGGGCCAACGTCCTGACTTTC	-	TRBV7-2	TRBJ2-6	-
CASSEWDGGLGYGYTF	TGTGCCAGCAGTGAATGGGATGGTGGGCTCGGGTATGGCTACACCTTC	once	TRBV25-1	TRBJ1-2	-
CSSRTEAFF	TGCAGCTCCCGGACTGAAGCTTTCTTT	few	TRBV29-1	TRBJ1-1	-
CATSRDFSGTGYGYTF	TGTGCCACCAGCAGAGATTTTAGTGGGACAGGTTATGGCTACACCTTC	-	TRBV15	TRBJ1-2	TRBD1
CASSLSPGSSYEQYF	TGCGCCAGCAGCTTATCGCCAGGGTCCTCCTACGAGCAGTACTTC	-	TRBV5-1	TRBJ2-7	-
CASSYRDRGYEQYF	TGTGCCAGCAGTTACCGGGACAGGGGCTACGAGCAGTACTTC	-	TRBV6-6	TRBJ2-7	TRBD1
CASRTDRVSTEAFF	TGCGCCAGCAGGACGGACAGGGTTAGTACTGAAGCTTTCTTT	-	TRBV5-1	TRBJ1-1	TRBD1
CASRSGGTGKAGELFF	TGTGCCAGCAGATCGGGGGGGACCGGAAAGGCCGGGGAGCTGTTTTTT	-	TRBV7-2	TRBJ2-2	TRBD2
CASSSAGVVAGNTIYF	TGTGCCAGTAGTTCCGCAGGGGTAGTGGCTGGAAACACCATATATTTT	-	TRBV19	TRBJ1-3	-
CASSWGERVNEQFF	TGTGCCAGTAGTTGGGGGGAGCGAGTCAATGAGCAGTTCTTC	-	TRBV19	TRBJ2-1	-
CASSMNEGPSSPTAQYF	TGTGCCAGTAGTATGAACGAAGGACCGAGCTCACCAACGGCCCAGTACTTC	few	TRBV19	TRBJ2-5	-
CASSTTGNSYASEQYF	TGTGCCAGCAGCACCACAGGGAACAGCTACGCAAGTGAGCAGTACTTC	-	TRBV13	TRBJ2-7	-
CASSPGGARGGNTIYF	TGTGCCAGCAGCCCGGGGGGCGCCAGGGGTGGAAACACCATATATTTT	-	TRBV7-9	TRBJ1-3	-
CASSPGGALNSPLHF	TGTGCCAGCAGTCCAGGAGGGGCCCTCAATTCACCCCTCCACTTT	many	TRBV6-1	TRBJ1-6	-
CASGLVESTGELFF	TGTGCTAGTGGTTTGGTAGAGAGCACCGGGGAGCTGTTTTTT	-	TRBV12-5	TRBJ2-2	-
CASSPGGFEKNIQYF	TGTGCCAGCAGCCCGGGGGGGTTCGAGAAAAACATTCAGTACTTC	-	TRBV9	TRBJ2-4	TRBD2
CASSLGDGQGFVSPLHF	TGTGCCAGCAGCTTAGGGGATGGACAGGGGTTCGTTTCACCCCTCCACTTT	few	TRBV7-6	TRBJ1-6	TRBD1
CASSLLPGTSTDTQYF	TGCGCCAGCAGCCTCCTGCCTGGGACTAGCACAGATACGCAGTATTTT	-	TRBV4-1	TRBJ2-3	-
CASSHTGQGVTNEKLFF	TGCGCCAGCAGCCATACGGGACAGGGAGTCACTAATGAAAAACTGTTTTTT	-	TRBV4-3	TRBJ1-4	TRBD1
CASSLTANYGYTF	TGTGCCAGCAGCCTCACAGCTAACTATGGCTACACCTTC	-	TRBV7-9	TRBJ1-2	-
CASSFLPGTYEQYF	TGTGCCAGCAGCTTCTTACCGGGGACCTACGAGCAGTACTTC	-	TRBV7-9	TRBJ2-7	-
CASSVGANTEAFF	TGTGCCAGCAGTGTGGGGGCGAACACTGAAGCTTTCTTT	-	TRBV6-1	TRBJ1-1	-
CASSRAYGYTF	TGTGCCAGCAGTCGGGCCTATGGCTACACCTTC	-	TRBV28	TRBJ1-2	-
CASSEGRDEQYF	TGTGCCAGCAGTGAAGGAAGGGACGAGCAGTACTTC	-	TRBV6-1	TRBJ2-7	-
CAASSPGQGDSGANVLTF	TGTGCCGCCTCATCCCCGGGACAGGGGGACTCTGGGGCCAACGTCCTGACTTTC	-	TRBV15	TRBJ2-6	TRBD1
CASSIVQGTWSGYTF	TGTGCCAGTAGTATAGTTCAGGGGACTTGGAGTGGCTACACCTTC	once	TRBV19	TRBJ1-2	-
CASSVATDRSNTEAFF	TGTGCCAGCAGCGTAGCTACGGACAGGTCGAACACTGAAGCTTTCTTT	few	TRBV9	TRBJ1-1	TRBD1
CASSYSMAQGFDEQYF	TGTGCCAGCAGTTACTCGATGGCCCAGGGGTTCGACGAGCAGTACTTC	-	TRBV6-5	TRBJ2-7	-
CASAAQAGGYEGYTF	TGTGCTAGTGCCGCGCAAGCAGGAGGCTATGAGGGATACACCTTC	-	TRBV12-5	TRBJ1-2	-
CASSPEGRGSEKLFF	TGTGCCAGCAGCCCGGAGGGCAGGGGAAGTGAAAAACTGTTTTTT	-	TRBV5-6	TRBJ1-4	-
CASSFDMNTEAFF	TGTGCCAGCAGCTTCGATATGAACACTGAAGCTTTCTTT	-	TRBV11-3	TRBJ1-1	-
CASSFSNTDTQYF	TGTGCCAGCAGCTTTTCGAACACAGATACGCAGTATTTT	-	TRBV11-2	TRBJ2-3	-
CASSLSDRNYGYTF	TGCGCCAGCAGCTTATCGGACAGGAACTATGGCTACACCTTC	-	TRBV5-1	TRBJ1-2	TRBD1
CASSTRQGVGNTIYF	TGTGCCAGCAGTACCCGGCAGGGGGTTGGAAACACCATATATTTT	-	TRBV6-1	TRBJ1-3	TRBD1
CASSISRTSGSVDEQFF	TGTGCCAGTAGTATATCAAGGACTAGCGGGAGTGTCGATGAGCAGTTCTTC	-	TRBV19	TRBJ2-1	TRBD2
CASFAGDTQYF	TGCGCCAGCTTCGCGGGAGATACGCAGTATTTT	-	TRBV5-1	TRBJ2-3	-
CASRPHIFDQEGAFF	TGTGCCAGTAGGCCTCATATCTTTGATCAAGAAGGAGCTTTCTTT	-	TRBV19	TRBJ1-1	-
CASSSYREGGTYEQYF	TGTGCCAGCAGCTCATACAGGGAAGGAGGGACCTACGAGCAGTACTTC	-	TRBV11-2	TRBJ2-7	-
CASSLTGTGGEAFF	TGTGCCAGCAGCTTAACCGGGACAGGGGGTGAAGCTTTCTTT	-	TRBV7-9	TRBJ1-1	TRBD1